This T cell receptor (beta chain) is from a study of cytomegalovirus exposure and HLA in healthy donors. With respect to this clone: Its specificity is not known.

The CDR3 length is 16 residues. Germline CDR1 ENHRY, CDR2 SYGVKD. Trimming removed 3 bases from V and 0 bases from J, with 15 bases in between. Study-wide findings and caveats: As a later analysis revealed, the rate of TCR association differed by HLA locus, with DRB1 most and HLA-C fewest. In a later analysis, productive TCRs from donors in an Asian-associated ancestry cluster reportedly carried fewer N-insertions than the cohort mean. A link between a missense DCLRE1C variant and TCR beta V- and J-gene trimming emerged from a later analysis.

Primers included in the PCR were 60 Vbeta and 13 Jbeta primers. Produced via immunoSEQ multiplex PCR; TCRdb's table is partial and in-frame only. The sample yields roughly 220,000 clones, 70% to 80% seen once. This receptor was identified in a woman under 40 in good health and CMV-seronegative. This chain links TRBV10-3 with TRBJ2-7; tentative D call: TRBD1 (5 bases). Sequencing was performed on PBMCs. The CDR3 spells CAISEGATTDSYEQYF. In nucleotides, the CDR3 is TGTGCCATCAGTGAAGGGGCGACCACTGACTCCTACGAGCAGTACTTC.